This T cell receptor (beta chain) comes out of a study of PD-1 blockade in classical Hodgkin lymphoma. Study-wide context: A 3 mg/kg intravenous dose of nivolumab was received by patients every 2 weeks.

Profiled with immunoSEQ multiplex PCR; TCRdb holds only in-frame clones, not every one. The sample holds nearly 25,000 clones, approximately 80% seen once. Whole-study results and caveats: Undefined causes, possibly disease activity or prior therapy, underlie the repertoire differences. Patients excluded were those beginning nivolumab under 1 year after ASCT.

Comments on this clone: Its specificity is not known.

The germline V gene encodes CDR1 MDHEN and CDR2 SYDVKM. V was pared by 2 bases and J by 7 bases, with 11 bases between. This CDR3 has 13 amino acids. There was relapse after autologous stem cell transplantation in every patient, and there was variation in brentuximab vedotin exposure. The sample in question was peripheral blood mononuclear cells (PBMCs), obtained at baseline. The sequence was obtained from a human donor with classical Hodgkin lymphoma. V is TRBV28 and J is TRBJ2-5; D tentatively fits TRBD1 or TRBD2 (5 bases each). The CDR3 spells CASSLPGARTQYF. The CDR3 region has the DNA TGTGCCAGCAGTTTACCCGGGGCCCGGACCCAGTACTTC.